Below, 4 T cell receptor beta chains from the same sample are listed, as sequenced in a study of T-cell memory formation after mild COVID-19. TCRdb reprocessed the 5' RACE reads via MiXCR and lists one record per CDR3 protein. The sample contains about 150,000 distinct CDR3 sequences, about 14% of which appear only once. What was sequenced was PBMCs or a T cell subset sorted from them (not recorded which). Every receptor here comes from an adult woman who had mild COVID-19 (a few samples of this study predate the infection). Cell type and time point are not known.

The chain carries TRBV5-4 and TRBJ1-1, with a weak D call TRBD1 (5 bases). The ends were cut back, 3 bases at V and 8 bases at J, with 17 bases in the middle. The germline V gene encodes CDR1 SGHNT and CDR2 YYREEE (reference sequence). The CDR3 contains 14 residues. The CDR3 region is CASSSGSDSAEAFF. The DNA of the CDR3 is TGTGCCAGCAGCTCCGGTTCAGACAGCGCGGAAGCTTTCTTT.

This clonotype was detected many times. The chain employs TRBV7-3 and TRBJ1-1; the match to TRBD1 covers 9 bases. CDR3 length equals 16 residues. Trimming cost V 0 bases and J 1 base; bases outside gene matches: 3. Germline V gene data show CDR1 as SGHTA and CDR2 as FQGTGA. CDR3 loop: CASSLTGTGTNTEAFF. The CDR3 coding sequence is TGTGCCAGCAGCTTAACCGGGACAGGGACGAACACTGAAGCTTTCTTT.

This clonotype was recorded a few times. This sequence joins TRBV24-1 and TRBJ1-2, with D possibly TRBD1 on 5 matching bases. Germline lookup yields CDR1 KGHDR and CDR2 SFDVKD. The V gene lost 5 bases and the J gene lost 9 bases, with 15 bases spanning the gap. This CDR3 has 13 residues. CDR3 sequence reads: CATSGGAALSYTF. The CDR3 DNA reads as TGTGCCACCAGTGGAGGGGCCGCCTTGAGCTACACCTTC.

This clonotype came up a few times. The rearrangement joins TRBV5-8 to TRBJ1-5, with D tentatively TRBD1 (5 bases). Germline V lookup: CDR1 SGHTS, CDR2 YDEGEE. Between the trimmed V and J ends, which lost 2 bases and 0 bases, there was a span of 9 bases. The CDR3 totals 15 residues. In DNA form, the CDR3 reads TGTGCCAGCAGCTTTGGGGGGAATAGCAATCAGCCCCAGCATTTT. Translating it yields CASSFGGNSNQPQHF.